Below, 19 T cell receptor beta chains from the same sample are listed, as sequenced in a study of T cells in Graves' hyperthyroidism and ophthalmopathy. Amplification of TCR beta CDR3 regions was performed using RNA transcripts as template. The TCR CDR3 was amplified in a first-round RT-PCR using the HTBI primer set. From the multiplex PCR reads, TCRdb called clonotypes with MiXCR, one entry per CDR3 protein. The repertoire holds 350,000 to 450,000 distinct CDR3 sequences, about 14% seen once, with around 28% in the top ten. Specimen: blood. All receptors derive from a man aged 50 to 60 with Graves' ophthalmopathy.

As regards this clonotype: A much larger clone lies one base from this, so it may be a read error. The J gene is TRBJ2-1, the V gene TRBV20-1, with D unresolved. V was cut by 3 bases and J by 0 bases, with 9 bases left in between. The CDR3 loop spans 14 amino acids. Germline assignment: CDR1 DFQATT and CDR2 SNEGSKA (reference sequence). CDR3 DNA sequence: TGCAGTGCTAGCGCCGCGGACTCCTACAATGAGCAGTTCTTC. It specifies CSASAADSYNEQFF.

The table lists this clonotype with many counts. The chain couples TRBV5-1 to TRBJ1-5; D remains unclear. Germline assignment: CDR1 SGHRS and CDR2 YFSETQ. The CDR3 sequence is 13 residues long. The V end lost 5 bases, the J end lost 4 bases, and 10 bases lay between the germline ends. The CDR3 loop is CASRTRENQPQHF. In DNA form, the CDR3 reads TGCGCCAGCAGAACAAGGGAGAATCAGCCCCAGCATTTT.

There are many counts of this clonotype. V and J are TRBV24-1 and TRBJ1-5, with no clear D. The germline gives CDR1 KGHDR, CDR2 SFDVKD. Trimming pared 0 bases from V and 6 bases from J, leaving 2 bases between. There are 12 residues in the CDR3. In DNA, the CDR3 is TGTGCCACCAGTGATTTGGGTCAGCCCCAGCATTTT. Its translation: CATSDLGQPQHF.

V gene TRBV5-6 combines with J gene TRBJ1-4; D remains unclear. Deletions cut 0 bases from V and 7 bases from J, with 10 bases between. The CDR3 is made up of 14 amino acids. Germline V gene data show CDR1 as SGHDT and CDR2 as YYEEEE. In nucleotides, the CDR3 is TGTGCCAGCAGCTTGGGAGGGTCGGGTGAAAAACTGTTTTTT. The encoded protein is CASSLGGSGEKLFF.

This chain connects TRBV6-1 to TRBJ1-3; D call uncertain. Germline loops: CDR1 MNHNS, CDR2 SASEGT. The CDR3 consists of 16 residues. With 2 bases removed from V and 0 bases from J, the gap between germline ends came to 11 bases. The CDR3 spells CASSETERFSGNTIYF. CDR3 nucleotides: TGTGCCAGCAGTGAAACAGAGCGATTCTCTGGAAACACCATATATTTT.

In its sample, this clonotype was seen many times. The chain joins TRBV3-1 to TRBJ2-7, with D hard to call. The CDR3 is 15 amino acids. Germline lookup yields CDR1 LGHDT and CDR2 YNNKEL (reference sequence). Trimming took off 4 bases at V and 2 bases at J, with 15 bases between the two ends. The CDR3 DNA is TGTGCCAGCAGCCCAAGGAGCGTAGGTACCTACGAGCAGTACTTC. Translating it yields CASSPRSVGTYEQYF.

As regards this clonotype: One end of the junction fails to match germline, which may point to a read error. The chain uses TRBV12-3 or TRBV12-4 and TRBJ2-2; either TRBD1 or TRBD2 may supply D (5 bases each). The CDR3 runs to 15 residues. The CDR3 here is CASSLARGVSGELFF. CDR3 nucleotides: TGTGCCAGCAGTCTAGCTAGGGGAGTATCTGGGGAGCTGTTTTTT.

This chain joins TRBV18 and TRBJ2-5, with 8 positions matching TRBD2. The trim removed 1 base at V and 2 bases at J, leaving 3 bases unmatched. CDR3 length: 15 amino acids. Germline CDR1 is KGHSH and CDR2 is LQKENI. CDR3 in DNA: TGTGCCAGCTCACCACGGACTAGCTGGCAAGAGACCCAGTACTTC. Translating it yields CASSPRTSWQETQYF. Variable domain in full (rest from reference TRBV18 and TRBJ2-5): NAGVMQNPRHLVRRRGQEARLRCSPMKGHSHVYWYRQLPEEGLKFMVYLQKENIIDESGMPKERFSAEFPKEGPSILRIQQVVRGDSAAYFCASSPRTSWQETQYFGPGTRLLVL.

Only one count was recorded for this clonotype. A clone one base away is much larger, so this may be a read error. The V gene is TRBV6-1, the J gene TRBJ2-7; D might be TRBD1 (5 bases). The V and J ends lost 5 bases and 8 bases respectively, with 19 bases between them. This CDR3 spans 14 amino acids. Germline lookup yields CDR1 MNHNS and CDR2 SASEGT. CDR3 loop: CASSRSPQGRKQYF. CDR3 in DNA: TGTGCCAGCAGTCGATCTCCTCAGGGCAGGAAGCAGTACTTC.

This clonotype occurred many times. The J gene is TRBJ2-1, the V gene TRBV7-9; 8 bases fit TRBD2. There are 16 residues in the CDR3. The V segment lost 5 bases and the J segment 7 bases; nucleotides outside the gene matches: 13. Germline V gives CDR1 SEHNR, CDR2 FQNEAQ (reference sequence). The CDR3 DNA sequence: TGTGCCAGCAGCCCCCTCGCGGGAGGAGGAGGGAATGAGCAGTTCTTC. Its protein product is CASSPLAGGGGNEQFF.

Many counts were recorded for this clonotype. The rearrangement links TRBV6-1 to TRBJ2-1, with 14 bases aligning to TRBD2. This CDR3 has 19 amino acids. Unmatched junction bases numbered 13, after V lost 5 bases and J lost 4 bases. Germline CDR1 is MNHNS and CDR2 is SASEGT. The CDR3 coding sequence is TGTGCCAGCAGTAACCAAGCCGGGACTAGCGGGAGAAGGTACAATGAGCAGTTCTTC. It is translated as CASSNQAGTSGRRYNEQFF.

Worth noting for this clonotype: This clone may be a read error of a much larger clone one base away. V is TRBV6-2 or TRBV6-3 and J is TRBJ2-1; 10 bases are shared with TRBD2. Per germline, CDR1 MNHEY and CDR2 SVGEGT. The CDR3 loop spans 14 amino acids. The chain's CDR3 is CVSSGWGLANEQFF. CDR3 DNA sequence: TGTGTCAGCAGTGGGTGGGGACTAGCGAATGAGCAGTTCTTC.

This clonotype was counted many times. The CDR3 protein is CATYRGGDEQYF. Written as DNA, the CDR3 is TGTGCCACGTACAGGGGAGGCGACGAGCAGTACTTC. J is TRBJ2-7 and V is TRBV10-3; TRBD1 is a possible D gene (7 bases). The length of the CDR3 is 12 residues. Trimming left V 10 bases short and J 5 bases short, with 15 bases between. Germline CDR1 ENHRY, CDR2 SYGVKD.

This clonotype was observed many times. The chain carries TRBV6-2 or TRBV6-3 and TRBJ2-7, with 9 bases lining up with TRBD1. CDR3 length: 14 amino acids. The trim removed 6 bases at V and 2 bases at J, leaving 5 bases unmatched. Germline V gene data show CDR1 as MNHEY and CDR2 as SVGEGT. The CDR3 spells CASRHTGGTYEQYF. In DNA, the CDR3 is TGTGCCAGCAGACACACAGGGGGCACCTACGAGCAGTACTTC.

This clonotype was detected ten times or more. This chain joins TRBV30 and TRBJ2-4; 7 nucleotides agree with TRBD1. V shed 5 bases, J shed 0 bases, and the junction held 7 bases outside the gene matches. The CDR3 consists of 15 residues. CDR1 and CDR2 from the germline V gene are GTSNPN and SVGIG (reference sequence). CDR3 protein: CAWGRDRLAKNIQYF. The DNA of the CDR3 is TGTGCCTGGGGACGGGACAGACTAGCCAAAAACATTCAGTACTTC. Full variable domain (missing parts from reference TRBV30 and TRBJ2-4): SQTIHQWPATLVQPVGSPLSLECTVEGTSNPNLYWYRQAAGRGLQLLFYSVGIGQISSEVPQNLSASRPQDRQFILSSKKLLLSDSGFYLCAWGRDRLAKNIQYFGAGTRLSVL.

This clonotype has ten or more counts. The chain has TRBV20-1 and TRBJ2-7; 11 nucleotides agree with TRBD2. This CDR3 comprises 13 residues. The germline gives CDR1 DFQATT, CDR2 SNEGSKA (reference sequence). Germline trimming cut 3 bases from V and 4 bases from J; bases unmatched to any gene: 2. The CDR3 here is CSASASGRYEQYF. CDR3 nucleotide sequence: TGCAGTGCTAGCGCTAGCGGGAGGTACGAGCAGTACTTC.

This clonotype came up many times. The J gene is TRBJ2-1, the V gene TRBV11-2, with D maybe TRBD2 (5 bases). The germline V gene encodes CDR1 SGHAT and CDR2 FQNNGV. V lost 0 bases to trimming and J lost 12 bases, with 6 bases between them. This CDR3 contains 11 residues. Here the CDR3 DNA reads TGTGCCAGCAGCTTAGAAGCGGTGCAGTTCTTC. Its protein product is CASSLEAVQFF. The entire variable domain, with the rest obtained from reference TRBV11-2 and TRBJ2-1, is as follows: EAGVAQSPRYKIIEKRQSVAFWCNPISGHATLYWYQQILGQGPKLLIQFQNNGVVDDSQLPKDRFSAERLKGVDSTLKIQPAKLEDSAVYLCASSLEAVQFFGPGTRLTVL.

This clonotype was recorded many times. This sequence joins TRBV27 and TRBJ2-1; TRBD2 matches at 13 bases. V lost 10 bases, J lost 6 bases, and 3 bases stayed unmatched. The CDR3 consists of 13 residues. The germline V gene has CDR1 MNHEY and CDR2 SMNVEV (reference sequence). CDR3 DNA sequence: TGTGCCACCGGGACTAGCGGGACCAATGAGCAGTTCTTC. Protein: CATGTSGTNEQFF.

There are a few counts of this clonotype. The CDR3 coding sequence is TGCGCCAGCAGCGGGATGGGGGAGACCCAGTACTTC. Translating it yields CASSGMGETQYF. This chain connects TRBV5-1 to TRBJ2-5; unclear D gene. V was shortened by 4 bases and J by 5 bases, with 9 bases between the two germline ends. The CDR3 is 12 amino acids. From germline, CDR1 is SGHRS and CDR2 YFSETQ.